The present T cell receptor (beta chain) was sequenced within a study of blood T cell repertoires in COVID-19 (dated by TCRdb to about 2020). Regarding the complete study: Samples from collaborators originated in the United States, Italy and Spain and spanned both the acute and convalescent phases of COVID-19. The material from the prospective study consisted of cDNA or gDNA derived from T cells, B-cell-depleted T cells, or PBMCs. The dataset comprised deeply sampled blood TCRbeta repertoires from subjects exposed to, actively infected with, or recovered from COVID-19. The repertoires were released in a freely available public database intended as a resource for research on the immune response to SARS-CoV-2. The samples were drawn from two sources: the first 160 participants of the ongoing ImmuneRACE study, and 1,200 or so subjects contributed by 6 global collaborators. Sample metadata almost always included a de-identified subject ID, COVID-19 status, age in years and sex. Where available, HLA class I and class II types were obtained from metadata supplied by the sample provider rather than from assay-based typing. Results the study describes overall, beyond this receptor: Clinical and demographic metadata were provided uncurated, with the amount varying by source and participant.

Another Seattle source contributed samples from volunteer blood donors who had recovered from COVID-19. Collaborating institutions collected whole blood in K2EDTA tubes following their own protocols. For TCRbeta analysis, collaborators shipped samples in one of three forms: frozen whole blood, isolated PBMCs, or DNA extracted from either of those sample types. On this clone itself: Its antigen is not yet known. Nothing much larger sits one base from this clone, and base qualities are not available.

TCRbeta CDR3 regions were amplified from genomic DNA by means of the immunoSEQ Assay, a bias-controlled multiplex PCR. As for how the authors treated the data: Nucleated cell counts per sample were estimated from amplification of reference gene primers within the assay. To quantify the absolute abundance of each unique TCRbeta CDR3 rearrangement, sequence reads were collapsed and filtered. For each sample, productive Simpson clonality was calculated as the square root of Simpson's diversity index over productive rearrangements. TCRdb mirrors the immuneACCESS table, restricted to in-frame sequences. Some clones are absent from its copies; in checked studies, under half trace to an unresolved V gene, and the reason for the others is unknown. The V and J calls and clone size were taken over from that table, and D and trimming were inferred from the DNA. The sample table records 250,000 or so clones; 88% of these occur just once. The top ten clones comprise 0.9% to 1% of the sample.

V is cut back by 5 bases and J by 3 bases, with 11 bases in the junction unmatched. CDR1 and CDR2 were assigned from the germline V gene (reference sequence) as MNHNY and SVGAGI. The CDR3 covers 17 residues, taking in both the cysteine and the phenylalanine. CDR3 DNA only is kept here, 51 bases in frame from base 1. This chain is built from TRBV6-6 and TRBJ1-5; TRBD1 aligns with 9 central bases. The TCR sequence derives from a middle-aged woman who had recovered from COVID-19. The sequenced material came from peripheral blood. CDR3 protein: CASSHTTGTGPNQPQHF. In nucleotide form, the sequence is TGTGCCAGCAGTCACACCACCGGGACAGGGCCCAATCAGCCCCAGCATTTT.